This T cell receptor beta chain was obtained from a study of blood T cell repertoires in COVID-19. In the study overall: From the United States, Italy and Spain came samples of acute and convalescent COVID-19. Nucleic acid was either cDNA or gDNA, and it came from T cells, B-cell-depleted T cells, or PBMCs.

As regards this clone: Other DNA variants within this sample encode the same CDR3.

Residents of about two dozen US areas, aged roughly 18 to 89 years, made up the participants. The germline gives CDR1 SGDLS, CDR2 YYNGEE. V gave up 0 bases and J gave up 0 bases, with 7 bases separating them. CDR3 length equals 15 residues. Authors' processing steps: It was from reference gene primer amplification that nucleated cell counts were estimated. The data were produced by immunoSEQ multiplex PCR, yet TCRdb's version contains in-frame clones alone and is incomplete. That table gives V, J and clone size, and the DNA gave D and trimming. The repertoire holds roughly 180,000 clones, with about 85% as singletons.

This chain connects TRBV9 to TRBJ1-3; D gene uncertain. This receptor was obtained from a woman under 40 who had recovered from COVID-19. Source material: PBMCs or T cells enriched from blood (not recorded which). The CDR3 nucleotides are TGTGCCAGCAGCGTAGGAGGCGGCTCTGGAAACACCATATATTTT. It specifies CASSVGGGSGNTIYF.